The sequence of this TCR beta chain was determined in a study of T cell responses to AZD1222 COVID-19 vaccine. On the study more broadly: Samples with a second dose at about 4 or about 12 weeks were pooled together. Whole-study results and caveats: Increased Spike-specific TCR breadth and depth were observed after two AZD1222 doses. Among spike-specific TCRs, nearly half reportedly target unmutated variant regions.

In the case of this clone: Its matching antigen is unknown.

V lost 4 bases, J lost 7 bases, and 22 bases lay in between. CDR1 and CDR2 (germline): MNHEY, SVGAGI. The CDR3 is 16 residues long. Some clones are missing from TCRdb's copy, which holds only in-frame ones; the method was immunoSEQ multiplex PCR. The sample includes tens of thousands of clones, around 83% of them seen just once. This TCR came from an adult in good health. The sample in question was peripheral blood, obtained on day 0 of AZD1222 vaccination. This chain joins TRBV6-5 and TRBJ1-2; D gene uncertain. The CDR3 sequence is CASSSLPPQVGTGYTF. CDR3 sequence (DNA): TGTGCCAGCAGTTCCCTTCCCCCGCAGGTTGGCACTGGCTACACCTTC.